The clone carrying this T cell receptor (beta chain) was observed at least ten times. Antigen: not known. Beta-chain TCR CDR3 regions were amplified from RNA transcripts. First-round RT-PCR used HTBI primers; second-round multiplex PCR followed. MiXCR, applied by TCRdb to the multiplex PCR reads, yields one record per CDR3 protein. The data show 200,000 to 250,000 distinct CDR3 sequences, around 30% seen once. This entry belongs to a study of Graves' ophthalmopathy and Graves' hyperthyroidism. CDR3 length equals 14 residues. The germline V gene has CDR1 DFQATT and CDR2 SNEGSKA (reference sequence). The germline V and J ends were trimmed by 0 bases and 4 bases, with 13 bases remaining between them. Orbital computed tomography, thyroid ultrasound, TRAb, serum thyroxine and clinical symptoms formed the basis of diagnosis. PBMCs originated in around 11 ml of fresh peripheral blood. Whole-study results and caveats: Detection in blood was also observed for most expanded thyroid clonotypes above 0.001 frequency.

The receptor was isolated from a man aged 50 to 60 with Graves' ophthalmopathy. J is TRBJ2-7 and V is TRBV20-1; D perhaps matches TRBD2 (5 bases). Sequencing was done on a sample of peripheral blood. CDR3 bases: TGCAGTGCTAGAGATTACCGGGGAAAGTACGAGCAGTACTTC. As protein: CSARDYRGKYEQYF.